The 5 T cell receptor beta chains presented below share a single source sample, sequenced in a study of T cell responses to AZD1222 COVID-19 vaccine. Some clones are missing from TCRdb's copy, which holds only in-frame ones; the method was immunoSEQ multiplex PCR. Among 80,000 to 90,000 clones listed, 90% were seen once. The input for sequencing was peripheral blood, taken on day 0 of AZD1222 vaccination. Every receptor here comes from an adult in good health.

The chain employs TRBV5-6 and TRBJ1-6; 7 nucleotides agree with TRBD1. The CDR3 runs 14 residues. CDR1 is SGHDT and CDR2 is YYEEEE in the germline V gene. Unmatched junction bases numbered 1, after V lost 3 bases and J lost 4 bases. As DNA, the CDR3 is TGTGCCAGCAGCTCCAGGGGGTATAATTCACCCCTCCACTTT. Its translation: CASSSRGYNSPLHF.

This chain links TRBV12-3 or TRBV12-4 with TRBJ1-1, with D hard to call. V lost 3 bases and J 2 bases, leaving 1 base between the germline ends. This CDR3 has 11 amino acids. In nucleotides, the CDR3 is TGTGCCAGCAGTTTTAACACTGAAGCTTTCTTT. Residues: CASSFNTEAFF.

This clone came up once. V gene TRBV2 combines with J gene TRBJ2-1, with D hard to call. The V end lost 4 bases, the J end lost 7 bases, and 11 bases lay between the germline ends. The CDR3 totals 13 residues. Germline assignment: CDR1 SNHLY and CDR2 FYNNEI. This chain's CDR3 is CASSASTRNEQFF. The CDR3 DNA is TGTGCCAGCAGTGCCTCGACCCGTAATGAGCAGTTCTTC.

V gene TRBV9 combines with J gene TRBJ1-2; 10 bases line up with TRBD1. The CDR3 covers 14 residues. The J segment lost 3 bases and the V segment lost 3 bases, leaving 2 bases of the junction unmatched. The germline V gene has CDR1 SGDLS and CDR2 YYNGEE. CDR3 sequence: CASSGGQGYYGYTF. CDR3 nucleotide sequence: TGTGCCAGCAGCGGGGGACAGGGGTACTATGGCTACACCTTC. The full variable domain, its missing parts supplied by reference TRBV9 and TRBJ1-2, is DSGVTQTPKHLITATGQRVTLRCSPRSGDLSVYWYQQSLDQGLQFLIQYYNGEERAKGNILERFSAQQFPDLHSELNLSSLELGDSALYFCASSGGQGYYGYTFGSGTRLTVV.

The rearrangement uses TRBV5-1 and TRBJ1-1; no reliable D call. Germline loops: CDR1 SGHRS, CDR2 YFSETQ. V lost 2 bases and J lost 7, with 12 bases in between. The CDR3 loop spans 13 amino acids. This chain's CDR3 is CASSLWTWSEAFF. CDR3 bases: TGCGCCAGCAGCTTATGGACGTGGAGTGAAGCTTTCTTT.